This TCR beta chain comes out of a study of T cell repertoires in cytomegalovirus infection. Background on the study: HLA-C-restricted CMV epitopes, recently identified, and well-studied HLA-B-restricted ones were used by the study. Signatures in public TCR beta sequences pointed to both CMV infection and matching HLA type.

TCRdb reprocessed the reads with MiXCR, giving one entry per CDR3 protein. Of about 71,000 distinct CDR3 sequences in the sample, more than 20% were seen once. This CDR3 has 19 amino acids. V shed 2 bases, J shed 4 bases, and the junction held 17 bases outside the gene matches. The germline V gene encodes CDR1 MNHEY and CDR2 SVGEGT. This clonotype was seen more than once but under ten times. The antigen is not known. The input for sequencing was CD8+ T cells from cultured PBMCs, taken from culture after CMV antigen stimulation. The genes are TRBV6-2 or TRBV6-3 and TRBJ2-1, with 7 bases aligning to TRBD1. This receptor was identified in a human donor in good health (CMV status not recorded). Some clones in this sample may be carry-over from other donors' samples. The DNA of the CDR3 is TGTGCCAGCAGTTACGACCTTTCAACTGTTGAGACAGGGTACAATGAGCAGTTCTTC. This gives the protein CASSYDLSTVETGYNEQFF.